This T cell receptor beta chain was documented in a study of identical twins. CDR1 and CDR2 (germline): DFQATT, SNEGSKA (reference sequence). The CDR3 covers 12 residues. V shed 6 bases and J shed 9 bases, with 15 bases lying between them. Concerning this clonotype itself: Its matching antigen is unknown.

TCRdb reanalysed the 5' RACE reads using MiXCR and keeps one entry per CDR3 protein. The sample yields around 220,000 distinct CDR3 sequences, about 14% seen once. Notes on the study in general: Memory repertoires lacked the insertion deficit that abundant cord blood beta clonotypes showed. It was cross-sectional statistical analysis, not following the same donors, that the conclusions relied on.

Sequencing input: memory (CD45RO+) T cells sorted from blood. The sequence was collected from a woman aged 18 to 35 in good health. This sequence joins TRBV20-1 and TRBJ2-1; D gene unclear. The CDR3 DNA follows: TGCAGTGCGACTCCTAGTATCAGTGAGCAGTTCTTC. Its translation is CSATPSISEQFF.